This TCR beta chain was retrieved from a study of cytomegalovirus exposure and HLA in healthy donors. Turning to the study itself: About 85 million unique TCRs from HLA-typed donors were held in an early release of data. Whole-study findings and limits: In terms of immune exposure information, only CMV serostatus was available.

Germline loops: CDR1 GTSNPN, CDR2 SVGIG (reference sequence). This CDR3 region has 15 residues. Trimming cost V 0 bases and J 0 bases, with 9 bases left between them. Primers for the PCR totalled 60 Vbeta and 13 Jbeta. Profiled with immunoSEQ multiplex PCR; TCRdb holds only in-frame clones, not every one. The top ten clones hold around 5.5% of a sample with 90,000 to 150,000 clones, 77% of them seen once. Details on this clone: Its antigen is undetermined.

The rearrangement links TRBV30 to TRBJ1-3, with unresolved D. Sequencing was carried out using PBMCs. The receptor was isolated from a man younger than 35 in good health and CMV-seropositive. CDR3 DNA: TGTGCCTGGAGTGTAGCAGGTCTCTCTGGAAACACCATATATTTT. Amino acid sequence: CAWSVAGLSGNTIYF.